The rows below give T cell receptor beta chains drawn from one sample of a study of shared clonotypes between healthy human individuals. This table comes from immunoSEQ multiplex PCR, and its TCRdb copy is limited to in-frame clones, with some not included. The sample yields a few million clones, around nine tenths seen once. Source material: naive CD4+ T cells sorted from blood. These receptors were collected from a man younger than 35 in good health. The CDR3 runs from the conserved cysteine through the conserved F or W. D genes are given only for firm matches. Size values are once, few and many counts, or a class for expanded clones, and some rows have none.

CDR3nt: TGTGCCAGTAGTGACACAGGGTCTAGAGGAAACACCATATATTTT
CDR3aa: CASSDTGSRGNTIYF
j_gene: TRBJ1-3
v_gene: TRBV19
abundance: once
len: 15
d_gene: .

CDR3nt: TGCGCCAGCAGCTCCGGCGGCTCCCAAGAGACCCAGTACTTC
CDR3aa: CASSSGGSQETQYF
j_gene: TRBJ2-5
v_gene: TRBV5-1
abundance: .
len: 14
d_gene: .

CDR3nt: TGTGCCATCAGTGAGGGGACTAGCGGGGCCGGGGAGACCCAGTACTTC
CDR3aa: CAISEGTSGAGETQYF
j_gene: TRBJ2-5
v_gene: TRBV10-3
abundance: .
len: 16
d_gene: TRBD2

CDR3nt: TGTGCCAGCAGCCAAGGAGGTCTGGTTGGCTACACCTTC
CDR3aa: CASSQGGLVGYTF
j_gene: TRBJ1-2
v_gene: TRBV14
abundance: .
len: 13
d_gene: .

CDR3nt: TGTGCCAGTAGTATAGGGCGGGAGCAGATCGGGGAGCTGTTTTTT
CDR3aa: CASSIGREQIGELFF
j_gene: TRBJ2-2
v_gene: TRBV19
abundance: .
len: 15
d_gene: TRBD2

CDR3nt: TGCGCCAGCAAGAGGGACAGTAGCAATCAGCCCCAGCATTTT
CDR3aa: CASKRDSSNQPQHF
j_gene: TRBJ1-5
v_gene: TRBV10-2
abundance: .
len: 14
d_gene: TRBD1

CDR3nt: TGCGCCAGCAGCTTAAACCCGACTAGCGGGAGGATGTCCTACAATGAGCAGTTCTTC
CDR3aa: CASSLNPTSGRMSYNEQFF
j_gene: TRBJ2-1
v_gene: TRBV5-1
abundance: .
len: 19
d_gene: TRBD2

CDR3nt: TGTGCCATCAGTGAGTCGTGGGCAAATCAGCCCCAGCATTTT
CDR3aa: CAISESWANQPQHF
j_gene: TRBJ1-5
v_gene: TRBV10-3
abundance: .
len: 14
d_gene: .

CDR3nt: TGCGCCAGCAGCTTGGTGGCCAGCCAAGAGACCCAGTACTTC
CDR3aa: CASSLVASQETQYF
j_gene: TRBJ2-5
v_gene: TRBV5-1
abundance: .
len: 14
d_gene: .

CDR3nt: TGTGCCAGCAGTCTCGACAGGGGGCCCACTGAAGCTTTCTTT
CDR3aa: CASSLDRGPTEAFF
j_gene: TRBJ1-1
v_gene: TRBV6-5
abundance: .
len: 14
d_gene: TRBD1

CDR3nt: TGTGCCAGCAGCCCCTGGGGAACAACAGGGGCGATGAACACCGGGGAGCTGTTTTTT
CDR3aa: CASSPWGTTGAMNTGELFF
j_gene: TRBJ2-2
v_gene: TRBV7-9
abundance: .
len: 19
d_gene: TRBD1

CDR3nt: TGTGCCAGCCGGACTAGCGGGGAGGGTCGGTCCTACAATGAGCAGTTCTTC
CDR3aa: CASRTSGEGRSYNEQFF
j_gene: TRBJ2-1
v_gene: TRBV10-3
abundance: once
len: 17
d_gene: TRBD2

CDR3nt: TGTGCCAGCGCGGCCGGGACAGGGCGCACGGATACGCAGTATTTT
CDR3aa: CASAAGTGRTDTQYF
j_gene: TRBJ2-3
v_gene: TRBV6-1
abundance: .
len: 15
d_gene: TRBD1

CDR3nt: TGTGCCAGCAGCATCGCCGGGACCCAGTACTTC
CDR3aa: CASSIAGTQYF
j_gene: TRBJ2-5
v_gene: TRBV2
abundance: .
len: 11
d_gene: .

CDR3nt: TGTGCCAGCGGCGTCAAGCGGGGCGGCACAGATACGCAGTATTTT
CDR3aa: CASGVKRGGTDTQYF
j_gene: TRBJ2-3
v_gene: TRBV28
abundance: .
len: 15
d_gene: TRBD2

CDR3nt: TGTGCCATCAGTGAAGGAGGGAGCTCCTATAATTCACCCCTCCACTTT
CDR3aa: CAISEGGSSYNSPLHF
j_gene: TRBJ1-6
v_gene: TRBV10-3
abundance: .
len: 16
d_gene: .

CDR3nt: TGTGCCAGCAGTTATTGGCGAGCGTGGGACACCGGGGAGCTGTTTTTT
CDR3aa: CASSYWRAWDTGELFF
j_gene: TRBJ2-2
v_gene: TRBV6-5
abundance: .
len: 16
d_gene: .

CDR3nt: TGTGCCAGCAGCGAAGTAGCGGCGAACACCGGGGAGCTGTTTTTT
CDR3aa: CASSEVAANTGELFF
j_gene: TRBJ2-2
v_gene: TRBV9
abundance: .
len: 15
d_gene: .

CDR3nt: TGTGCCTGGAGCCATAGGAGGGGGAATCGCACCGGGGAGCTGTTTTTT
CDR3aa: CAWSHRRGNRTGELFF
j_gene: TRBJ2-2
v_gene: TRBV30
abundance: .
len: 16
d_gene: .

CDR3nt: TGTGCCAGCAGCCTCTCTTATGGGACGGGGAACACTGAAGCTTTCTTT
CDR3aa: CASSLSYGTGNTEAFF
j_gene: TRBJ1-1
v_gene: TRBV7-9
abundance: .
len: 16
d_gene: .

CDR3nt: TGTGCCAGCAGCTTAAACAGGGTTCTACTGTTTTTT
CDR3aa: CASSLNRVLLFF
j_gene: TRBJ2-2
v_gene: TRBV11-2
abundance: .
len: 12
d_gene: .

CDR3nt: TGTGCTTCCGCGGGACAGGGGGAAAATCAGCCCCAGCATTTT
CDR3aa: CASAGQGENQPQHF
j_gene: TRBJ1-5
v_gene: TRBV2
abundance: .
len: 14
d_gene: TRBD1